These 30 T cell receptor beta chains were all obtained from the same sample, sequenced in a study of T cells in localized non-small cell lung cancer. The method was immunoSEQ multiplex PCR; TCRdb's version includes in-frame clones alone and lacks a portion of them. The sample lists 45,000 to 60,000 clones; over 75% were seen once. Here the sequenced sample was peripheral blood, taken before any cancer treatment. The source of these receptors is a female donor of 60 years or more with stage II squamous cell lung carcinoma.

As DNA, the CDR3 is TGTGCCAGCAGCTCAAGAGGAGGGGGCTGGGGAGAAGCTTTCTTT. Translated, it gives CASSSRGGGWGEAFF. This rearrangement joins TRBV7-9 to TRBJ1-1, with TRBD1 identical over 7 bases. Unmatched junction bases numbered 13, after V lost 4 bases and J lost 8 bases. CDR1 is SEHNR, CDR2 FQNEAQ, per germline (reference sequence). The CDR3 sequence is 15 residues long.

V gene TRBV2 combines with J gene TRBJ1-2; D possibly corresponds to TRBD1 (5 bases). Looked up from germline, CDR1 is SNHLY and CDR2 is FYNNEI. This CDR3 has 15 residues. The V gene lost 6 bases and the J gene lost 7 bases, with 21 bases spanning the gap. The CDR3 DNA follows: TGTGCCAGCAGCACACTACAGGTCCAAGGGACTGGCTACACCTTC. Amino acid sequence: CASSTLQVQGTGYTF.

The chain uses TRBV7-6 and TRBJ2-5; a possible D gene is TRBD1 (6 bases). The CDR3 runs 14 residues. The germline V gene encodes CDR1 SGHVS and CDR2 FNYEAQ. V lost 1 base, J lost 1 base, and 7 bases lay in between. CDR3 nucleotides: TGTGCCAGCAGCTTAGGGACAGTCCAAGAGACCCAGTACTTC. Translated, it gives CASSLGTVQETQYF.

This clone has only one observation. Just one base apart from a much larger clone, this may be a read error. Other DNA sequences of this sample code for an identical CDR3. The chain joins TRBV6-5 to TRBJ2-1; TRBD1 agrees at 9 bases. V was clipped by 7 bases and J by 4 bases; unmatched bases: 5. The length of the CDR3 is 14 residues. Germline V gene lookup returns CDR1 MNHEY and CDR2 SVGAGI. CDR3 residues: CASTSGTGYNEQFF. Written as DNA, the CDR3 is TGTGCCAGCACCTCCGGGACAGGGTACAATGAGCAGTTCTTC.

In its sample, this clone was seen a few times. This chain joins TRBV5-4 and TRBJ1-2; TRBD1 might be the D (5 bases). The CDR3 spans 14 residues. Germline CDR1 SGHNT, CDR2 YYREEE (reference sequence). Trimming removed 1 base from V and 6 bases from J, with 13 bases in between. CDR3 DNA: TGTGCCAGCAGCTTGACCGACAGACTCAATGGCTACACCTTC. Translating gives CASSLTDRLNGYTF. Full variable domain (remainder filled in from reference TRBV5-4 and TRBJ1-2): ETGVTQSPTHLIKTRGQQVTLRCSSQSGHNTVSWYQQALGQGPQFIFQYYREEENGRGNFPPRFSGLQFPNYSSELNVNALELDDSALYLCASSLTDRLNGYTFGSGTRLTVV.

The chain uses TRBV4-2 and TRBJ1-1, with D possibly being TRBD1 (5 bases). The germline gives CDR1 LGHNA, CDR2 YNFKEQ. This CDR3 spans 14 amino acids. Trimming pared 2 bases from V and 1 base from J, leaving 8 bases between. CDR3 bases: TGTGCCAGCAGCCAACTCGGACAGAACACTGAAGCTTTCTTT. Encoded protein: CASSQLGQNTEAFF.

The chain employs TRBV9 and TRBJ2-2; 11 bases align to TRBD1. The CDR3 runs to 16 residues. In germline, CDR1 is SGDLS, CDR2 YYNGEE. V was pared by 1 base and J by 6 bases, with 5 bases of the junction left unmatched. CDR3 sequence reads: CASSVSGTGGPGELFF. The CDR3 DNA is TGTGCCAGCAGCGTATCCGGGACAGGGGGTCCCGGGGAGCTGTTTTTT.

Here the CDR3 DNA reads TGCGCCAGCAGCCAAGATGGCACTGGAGGGGGCGCGCCCTTGAACACTGAAGCTTTCTTT. Protein: CASSQDGTGGGAPLNTEAFF. The chain combines TRBV4-3 with TRBJ1-1; 7 nucleotides agree with TRBD1. Germline CDR1 reads LGHNA; CDR2 reads YSLEER. CDR3 size: 20 residues. The J segment lost 0 bases and the V segment lost 0 bases, leaving 16 bases of the junction unmatched.

This clone was found a few times. J is TRBJ1-1 and V is TRBV19; D possibly corresponds to TRBD1 (5 bases). Trimming pared 4 bases from V and 3 bases from J, leaving 12 bases between. Germline values: CDR1 LNHDA, CDR2 SQIVND (reference sequence). The CDR3 covers 14 residues. The CDR3 reads CASSTGRLDTEAFF. CDR3 nucleotides: TGTGCCAGTAGTACAGGGCGTCTGGACACTGAAGCTTTCTTT.

This chain links TRBV6-1 with TRBJ1-5; D possibly corresponds to TRBD1 (5 bases). The CDR3 has 15 residues. The V gene's germline CDR1 is MNHNS and CDR2 SASEGT. With 6 bases removed from V and 2 bases from J, the gap between germline ends came to 14 bases. The CDR3 bases are TGTGCCAGCAGGAGTCCGGGGCAGCGCAATCAGCCCCAGCATTTT. Translating gives CASRSPGQRNQPQHF.

This clone showed up just a few times. The chain combines TRBV7-2 with TRBJ1-5, with TRBD1 matching 8 bases. The germline V gene has CDR1 SGHTA and CDR2 FQGNSA. The CDR3 length is 15 residues. J lost 4 bases, V lost 5 bases, and 7 bases had no gene match. This CDR3 reads CASSQRQGPNQPQHF. CDR3 DNA sequence: TGTGCCAGCAGCCAACGACAGGGGCCGAATCAGCCCCAGCATTTT. Variable domain in full (rest from reference TRBV7-2 and TRBJ1-5): GAGVSQSPSNKVTEKGKDVELRCDPISGHTALYWYRQSLGQGLEFLIYFQGNSAPDKSGLPSDRFSAERTGGSVSTLTIQRTQQEDSAVYLCASSQRQGPNQPQHFGDGTRLSIL.

The chain is built from TRBV29-1 and TRBJ2-7, with D possibly TRBD1 on 5 matching bases. This CDR3 has 11 residues. The V and J ends lost 2 bases and 4 bases respectively, with 6 bases between them. Germline V CDR1 and CDR2: SQVTM, ANQGSEA. The CDR3 protein is CSVEKGYEQYF. The CDR3 nucleotides read TGCAGCGTTGAAAAGGGGTACGAGCAGTACTTC.

The chain couples TRBV11-2 to TRBJ1-2; tentatively, D is TRBD1 (5 bases). Trimming removed 3 bases from V and 3 bases from J, with 8 bases in between. Germline values: CDR1 SGHAT, CDR2 FQNNGV. The CDR3 spans 13 residues. The CDR3 loop reads CASSLGEHYGYTF. Here the CDR3 DNA reads TGTGCCAGCAGCTTGGGGGAGCACTATGGCTACACCTTC. The full variable domain, with the rest looked up from reference TRBV11-2 and TRBJ1-2, is EAGVAQSPRYKIIEKRQSVAFWCNPISGHATLYWYQQILGQGPKLLIQFQNNGVVDDSQLPKDRFSAERLKGVDSTLKIQPAKLEDSAVYLCASSLGEHYGYTFGSGTRLTVV.

The chain combines TRBV12-5 with TRBJ1-3; no reliable D call. The length of the CDR3 is 15 residues. Trimming cost V 5 bases and J 2 bases, with 13 bases left between them. Germline CDR1 and CDR2: LGHNT and FRNRAP. CDR3 sequence reads: CASGISGIAGNTIYF. CDR3 nucleotide sequence: TGTGCTAGTGGTATCTCCGGGATTGCTGGAAACACCATATATTTT.

The V call is TRBV18, the J call TRBJ2-3; 8 bases are shared with TRBD2. V gave up 6 bases and J gave up 0 bases; unmatched junction bases: 5. The length of the CDR3 is 15 residues. The germline CDR1 and CDR2 sequences are KGHSH and LQKENI. The CDR3 DNA follows: TGTGCCAGCTCTTCTAGCGGGTCCAGCACAGATACGCAGTATTTT. This sequence encodes CASSSSGSSTDTQYF.

The chain uses TRBV7-9 and TRBJ1-2; weak D call: TRBD1 (5 bases). V lost 1 base and J lost 2, with 11 bases in between. Germline V CDR1 and CDR2: SEHNR, FQNEAQ (reference sequence). There are 15 residues in the CDR3. The CDR3 region is CASSLGGARNYGYTF. The CDR3 nucleotides read TGTGCCAGCAGCTTAGGGGGCGCGAGAAACTATGGCTACACCTTC. Variable domain in full (rest from reference TRBV7-9 and TRBJ1-2): DTGVSQNPRHKITKRGQNVTFRCDPISEHNRLYWYRQTLGQGPEFLTYFQNEAQLEKSRLLSDRFSAERPKGSFSTLEIQRTEQGDSAMYLCASSLGGARNYGYTFGSGTRLTVV.

The chain links TRBV7-2 to TRBJ1-3; a possible D gene is TRBD1 (6 bases). The CDR3 sequence is 15 residues long. V shed 2 bases and J shed 2 bases, with 10 bases lying between them. Germline V CDR1 and CDR2: SGHTA, FQGNSA. Written as DNA, the CDR3 is TGTGCCAGCAGCTTAAAGGGGGGCGCTGGAAACACCATATATTTT. Protein: CASSLKGGAGNTIYF.

This clone was counted a single time. The chain joins TRBV14 to TRBJ1-1; D possibly corresponds to TRBD1 (5 bases). Germline lookup yields CDR1 SGHDN and CDR2 FVKESK. This CDR3 spans 20 amino acids. Between the trimmed V and J ends, which lost 0 bases and 5 bases, there was a span of 28 bases. CDR3 DNA: TGTGCCAGCAGCCAAGATCGGGCAGGGACCAGCACTAGAAGATATACTGAAGCTTTCTTT. This codes for CASSQDRAGTSTRRYTEAFF.

The rearrangement links TRBV18 to TRBJ1-2, with 8 positions matching TRBD1. V shed 3 bases and J 5 bases; nucleotides not matched to a gene: 11. Germline values: CDR1 KGHSH, CDR2 LQKENI. The CDR3 runs 16 residues. CDR3 in amino acids: CASSPAGQGAPYGYTF. In nucleotides, the CDR3 is TGTGCCAGCTCACCCGCTGGACAGGGTGCCCCATATGGCTACACCTTC. Based on the CDR3 plus reference TRBV18 and TRBJ1-2, the full variable domain is NAGVMQNPRHLVRRRGQEARLRCSPMKGHSHVYWYRQLPEEGLKFMVYLQKENIIDESGMPKERFSAEFPKEGPSILRIQQVVRGDSAAYFCASSPAGQGAPYGYTFGSGTRLTVV.

This clone was observed a few times. The chain uses TRBV5-1 and TRBJ2-2; D gene uncertain. The CDR3 covers 14 residues. The ends were cut back, 4 bases at V and 4 bases at J, with 11 bases in the middle. Germline CDR1 SGHRS, CDR2 YFSETQ. As DNA, the CDR3 is TGCGCCAGCAGCCGCCAGACATCCACCGGGGAGCTGTTTTTT. Translated, it gives CASSRQTSTGELFF.

Relative to its sample, this clone is medium-sized (0.01 to 0.1%). The gene calls are TRBV6-1 and TRBJ2-3; 9 bases map to TRBD1. The CDR3 consists of 15 residues. The trim removed 6 bases at V and 2 bases at J, leaving 6 bases unmatched. Germline values: CDR1 MNHNS, CDR2 SASEGT. This chain's CDR3 is CASSRDRDVTDTQYF. The CDR3 DNA follows: TGTGCCAGCAGCCGGGACAGGGACGTCACAGATACGCAGTATTTT.

As DNA, the CDR3 is TGTGCCAGCAGTGTCAGGGTCACTGAAGCTTTCTTT. This encodes CASSVRVTEAFF. The V and J genes are TRBV6-1 and TRBJ1-1, with D possibly TRBD1 on 5 matching bases. The CDR3 sequence is 12 residues long. Per the germline V gene, CDR1 is MNHNS and CDR2 is SASEGT. Trimming pared 4 bases from V and 4 bases from J, leaving 7 bases between.

The rearrangement joins TRBV7-2 to TRBJ2-1, with a tentative D call TRBD1 (6 bases). Trimming stripped 7 bases from V and 4 bases from J, with 14 bases between. Per germline, CDR1 SGHTA and CDR2 FQGNSA. This CDR3 spans 14 amino acids. The CDR3 nucleotides are TGTGCCAGCACCCCCAGGGGCCTTTACAATGAGCAGTTCTTC. Translated: CASTPRGLYNEQFF.

The V gene is TRBV5-1, the J gene TRBJ2-7, with 8 bases matching TRBD1. CDR3 length: 14 amino acids. Losses at the gene ends were 4 bases for V and 5 bases for J; bases not matched to a gene: 8. The germline V gene has CDR1 SGHRS and CDR2 YFSETQ. In DNA, the CDR3 is TGCGCCAGCAGCCCTCGGACAGGGAAGGACGAGCAGTACTTC. Its translation: CASSPRTGKDEQYF. Variable domain in full (rest from reference TRBV5-1 and TRBJ2-7): KAGVTQTPRYLIKTRGQQVTLSCSPISGHRSVSWYQQTPGQGLQFLFEYFSETQRNKGNFPGRFSGRQFSNSRSEMNVSTLELGDSALYLCASSPRTGKDEQYFGPGTRLTVT.

The J gene is TRBJ1-5, the V gene TRBV19; TRBD1 might be the D (5 bases). V was clipped by 7 bases and J by 4 bases, with 14 bases between them. The CDR3 covers 14 residues. CDR1 and CDR2 from the germline V gene are LNHDA and SQIVND (reference sequence). CDR3 DNA: TGTGCCAGTACTGTTACAGGATCGAATCAGCCCCAGCATTTT. This translates into CASTVTGSNQPQHF.

The rearrangement links TRBV27 to TRBJ2-3, with D possibly TRBD1 on 5 matching bases. The germline CDR1 and CDR2 sequences are MNHEY and SMNVEV (reference sequence). The CDR3 runs to 14 residues. V was shortened by 2 bases and J by 7 bases, with 13 bases between the two germline ends. The chain's CDR3 is CASSLRGGGYTQYF. In DNA form, the CDR3 reads TGTGCCAGCAGTTTAAGGGGTGGTGGGTATACGCAGTATTTT.

The chain is built from TRBV12-5 and TRBJ1-4, with D uncertain. The germline gives CDR1 LGHNT, CDR2 FRNRAP. The CDR3 consists of 13 residues. Trimming took off 8 bases at V and 0 bases at J, with 7 bases between the two ends. The CDR3: CASRSATNEKLFF. The CDR3, as DNA: TGTGCTAGTCGAAGTGCAACTAATGAAAAACTGTTTTTT.

This clone was seen more than once but under ten times. The V gene is TRBV5-1, the J gene TRBJ1-2, with D perhaps TRBD1 (5 bases). Germline V gives CDR1 SGHRS, CDR2 YFSETQ. The CDR3 runs to 15 residues. The V end lost 0 bases, the J end lost 1 base, and 10 bases lay between the germline ends. CDR3 sequence: CASSLAGTFNYGYTF. The CDR3 DNA sequence: TGCGCCAGCAGCTTGGCCGGGACCTTTAACTATGGCTACACCTTC.

The chain couples TRBV10-3 to TRBJ2-7, with D maybe TRBD1 (5 bases). The germline gives CDR1 ENHRY, CDR2 SYGVKD. V lost 3 bases to trimming and J lost 5 bases, with 11 bases between them. CDR3 length equals 13 residues. The CDR3, as DNA: TGTGCCATCAGTGAAGGGGCGCCGGACGAGCAGTACTTC. Translated, it gives CAISEGAPDEQYF.

This sequence joins TRBV7-2 and TRBJ2-7, with a weak D call TRBD2 (5 bases). Germline V CDR1 and CDR2: SGHTA, FQGNSA. The CDR3 totals 16 residues. The V end lost 5 bases, the J end lost 0 bases, and 17 bases lay between the germline ends. The CDR3 protein is CASSGLRTRSSYEQYF. In nucleotides, the CDR3 is TGTGCCAGCAGCGGCCTCAGGACTCGTAGCTCCTACGAGCAGTACTTC. The full variable domain, rest sourced from reference TRBV7-2 and TRBJ2-7, is GAGVSQSPSNKVTEKGKDVELRCDPISGHTALYWYRQSLGQGLEFLIYFQGNSAPDKSGLPSDRFSAERTGGSVSTLTIQRTQQEDSAVYLCASSGLRTRSSYEQYFGPGTRLTVT.